This TCR beta chain was identified during a study of shared clonotypes between healthy human individuals. As to this clone: Its antigen is not identified.

Using about 220 ng DNA, about 30,000 T cell genomes, the sorted-subset replicate PCRs were run. Original methodology: Junction-only sequences produced by ImmunoSEQ had no quality scores, so filtering differed. This table comes from immunoSEQ multiplex PCR, and its TCRdb copy is limited to in-frame clones, with some not included. From that table come the V and J calls and clone size; the DNA was used to work out D and trimming. Of about a million clones in the sample, about 70% were seen once. Study-level findings and limits: Since donors were few, the genetic and exposure-history diversity represented was limited.

CDR1 is SGHAT and CDR2 is FQNNGV in the germline V gene. CDR3 length: 13 amino acids. Trimming pared 5 bases from V and 2 bases from J, leaving 8 bases between. The split of CD4+ cells yielded CD45RA+ naive and CD45RA-negative memory subsets. The genes are TRBV11-2 and TRBJ2-3; the D is unclear. This TCR derives from a man aged 18 to 35 in good health. Sequenced: memory CD4+ T cells sorted from blood. This sample's subset: CD45RA-negative fraction. The CDR3 DNA sequence: TGTGCCAGCAGCGCGTCGGACACAGATACGCAGTATTTT. Its protein is CASSASDTDTQYF.